Included here is one TCR beta chain sequence, with context. As yet, its antigen is unknown. These data are taken from a study of cytomegalovirus exposure and HLA in healthy donors. Study overall: From HLA-typed donors, an early data release held around 85 million unique TCRs. Study results and limitations: When the data were analyzed later, several of the most significant clusters appeared to be linked to common viral pathogens. Presence/absence comparisons presumed near-even sequencing depth among donors.

The CDR3 contains 15 residues. V lost 0 bases and J 4 bases, leaving 12 bases between the germline ends. Germline V gene data show CDR1 as LGHNT and CDR2 as FRNRAP. This PCR relied on a set of 60 Vbeta primers and 13 Jbeta primers. Data came from immunoSEQ multiplex PCR; TCRdb stores just in-frame clones and leaves some out. The sample holds about 180,000 clones; roughly 88% are singletons and the top ten take around 1.2%. The specimen sequenced was PBMCs. The receptor was derived from a girl aged 2-15 years in good health and CMV-seropositive. The chain employs TRBV12-5 and TRBJ1-1; no clear D gene. The CDR3 DNA reads as TGTGCTAGTGGTTTGGTACTCTCTGCGGGCACTGAAGCTTTCTTT. This encodes CASGLVLSAGTEAFF.